What follows are 25 T cell receptor beta chains derived from one specimen sequenced in a study of tissue T cells after allogeneic stem cell transplantation (dated by TCRdb to between 2021 and 2024). Library prep was done by the immunoSEQ multiplex PCR assay. TCRdb stores this immuneACCESS table with in-frame sequences only. Part of the clones is absent; in the studies checked, under half of the shortfall reflects unresolved V genes, and no reason is known for the rest. This sample lists approximately 45,000 clones; around 70% were detected once. Roughly 0.55% of the sample is held by the ten biggest clonotypes. Sequenced material: sorted cells pooled from one or two spleens. These receptors all come from a pool of C57BL/6 mice in good health.

Details on this clone: Mouse names are used for the genes. Read coverage stops 1 residue before the CDR3 terminus; the germline J gene supplies the remainder. The chain uses TRBV16 and TRBJ2-5; 13 nucleotides match TRBD2. This CDR3 region has 16 residues. The germline CDR1 and CDR2 sequences are SGHSA and FRNQAP. The ends lost 5 bases at V and 6 bases at J; junction bases unmatched: 8. This CDR3 reads CASSQRTGGALDTQYF. The part of the CDR3 DNA that was read is TGTGCAAGCAGCCAACGGACTGGGGGGGCGCTTGACACCCAGTAC.

In regard to this clone: Gene and germline names: mouse. The read finishes 1 residue shy of the CDR3 end, and the germline J gene is used to complete it. The rearrangement uses TRBV3 and TRBJ2-4; 9 bases fit TRBD1. The germline CDR1 and CDR2 sequences are SNHLY and FYNGKV (reference sequence). The J segment lost 1 base and the V segment lost 6 bases, leaving 2 bases of the junction unmatched. The CDR3 covers 14 residues. The CDR3 spells CASRDRGGQNTLYF. The sequenced CDR3 bases are TGTGCCAGCAGGGACAGGGGTGGTCAAAACACCTTGTAC.

This clone has only a few counts. Mouse germline and gene names are used. The read terminates 1 residue before the CDR3 end, so the remaining end is supplied by the germline J gene. The chain is built from TRBV2 and TRBJ1-3, with unresolved D. This CDR3 spans 16 amino acids. From germline, CDR1 is LGHNA and CDR2 YSYQKL. V lost 0 bases and J 0 bases, leaving 9 bases between the germline ends. The CDR3 region is CASSQDNSPSGNTLYF. The part of the CDR3 DNA that was read is TGTGCCAGCAGCCAAGATAACAGCCCTTCTGGAAATACGCTCTAT.

Regarding this clone: Each gene name is a mouse one. The read stops 1 residue short of the end of the CDR3; the missing end is completed from the germline J gene. The gene calls are TRBV16 and TRBJ2-7; tentative D call: TRBD1 (5 bases). There are 12 residues in the CDR3. CDR1 and CDR2 (germline): SGHSA, FRNQAP. V lost 5 bases and J lost 3, with 8 bases in between. The CDR3 loop is CASSPDIYEQYF. CDR3 DNA (partial): TGTGCAAGCAGCCCGGACATCTATGAACAGTAC.

With regard to this clone: All gene names here are mouse names. The CDR3 is cut off 1 residue early in the read; its end comes from the germline J gene. This sequence joins TRBV5 and TRBJ2-5; D uncertain. Germline assignment: CDR1 LGHNA and CDR2 YNLKQL (reference sequence). The ends were cut back, 0 bases at V and 6 bases at J, with 4 bases in the middle. There are 12 residues in the CDR3. This CDR3 reads CASSQEGDTQYF. Partial CDR3 DNA: TGTGCCAGCAGCCAAGAGGGGGACACCCAGTAC.

About this clone itself: Genes and germline are mouse. The CDR3 end is not reached by the read, which stops 1 residue before it; the germline J gene fills it in. This rearrangement joins TRBV3 to TRBJ2-1; TRBD1 matches 9 bases. CDR3 length equals 13 residues. Losses at the gene ends were 5 bases for V and 7 bases for J; bases not matched to a gene: 3. Germline V gives CDR1 SNHLY, CDR2 FYNGKV (reference sequence). The DNA read from the CDR3 is TGTGCCAGCAGCCCGACAGGGGGAGCTGAGCAGTTC. As protein: CASSPTGGAEQF. The whole CDR3 sequence reads CASSPTGGAEQFF.

This clone was seen more than once but under ten times. The gene names here belong to mouse. The observed sequence ends 1 residue before the CDR3 terminus, with the missing tail filled in from the germline J gene. This sequence joins TRBV26 and TRBJ2-1; D is unclear. Trimming shortened V by 0 bases and J by 3 bases, and 6 bases separated the two germline ends. The CDR3 has 14 amino acids. Germline CDR1 and CDR2: KGHPV and FQNQEV (reference sequence). The DNA read from the CDR3 is TGTGCCAGCAGTCTGTCCCGGGGCTATGCTGAGCAGTTC. It is translated as CASSLSRGYAEQF. The entire CDR3 reads CASSLSRGYAEQFF.

In its sample, this clone was seen once. All gene names here are mouse names. The read gets to within 1 residue of the CDR3 end, and the germline J gene fills in the rest. The V and J genes are TRBV1 and TRBJ2-1; 7 nucleotides match TRBD1. CDR3 length: 14 amino acids. V gave up 3 bases and J gave up 4 bases; unmatched junction bases: 3. In germline, CDR1 is NSQYPW, CDR2 LRSPGD (reference sequence). CDR3 bases read: TGCACCTGCAGTGCCCGGGACAGATATGCTGAGCAGTTC. Protein: CTCSARDRYAEQF. The CDR3 reads in full as CTCSARDRYAEQFF.

Details on this clone: Gene names denote mouse genes. The read ends 1 residue early relative to the CDR3; the germline J gene fills the gap. The chain has TRBV13-2 and TRBJ2-3, with 8 bases aligning to TRBD2. From germline, CDR1 is NNHNN and CDR2 SYGAGS (reference sequence). V dropped 0 bases and J dropped 0; count of bases not matched to a gene: 3. The CDR3 is 16 residues long. The sequenced CDR3 bases are TGTGCCAGCGGTGATGTGACTGGGGTTAGTGCAGAAACGCTGTAT. Protein sequence: CASGDVTGVSAETLY. The whole CDR3 sequence is CASGDVTGVSAETLYF.

In the case of this clone: Gene names and germline match the mouse. The CDR3 end is not reached by the read, which stops 1 residue before it; the germline J gene fills it in. V gene TRBV31 combines with J gene TRBJ2-5; 10 nucleotides agree with TRBD2. This CDR3 spans 14 amino acids. Germline V gene lookup returns CDR1 GKSSPN and CDR2 SITVG. V lost 1 base and J lost 2; bases outside the gene matches: 0. The CDR3 sequence: CAWSPGGAQDTQYF. CDR3 DNA (partial): TGTGCCTGGAGTCCTGGGGGGGCCCAAGACACCCAGTAC.

About this clone: Here the gene names and germline are mouse. The CDR3 goes on 1 residue after the read ends, and that part is filled in from the germline J gene. The gene calls are TRBV5 and TRBJ2-7; tentative D call: TRBD1 (6 bases). The CDR3 length is 12 residues. The V and J ends lost 2 bases and 4 bases respectively, with 6 bases between them. Germline loops: CDR1 LGHNA, CDR2 YNLKQL (reference sequence). The CDR3: CASSQTGYEQYF. The CDR3 DNA, read in part, is TGTGCCAGCAGCCAAACAGGGTATGAACAGTAC.

Notes on this clone: Here the gene names and germline are mouse. With the read ending 1 residue before the CDR3 end, the germline J gene is used to fill in that end. This chain links TRBV4 with TRBJ1-4; no clear D. CDR1 and CDR2 (germline): LGHDT, YNNKQL (reference sequence). V gave up 4 bases and J gave up 4 bases, with 7 bases separating them. CDR3 length: 13 amino acids. The CDR3 DNA, read in part, is TGTGCCAGCAGCTGGGCCGGCAACGAAAGATTATTT. Amino acids: CASSWAGNERLF. The full CDR3 sequence reads CASSWAGNERLFF.

A remark on this clone: Germline and genes here are mouse. The read stops 1 residue short of the end of the CDR3; the missing end is completed from the germline J gene. This chain links TRBV2 with TRBJ1-3, with a weak D call TRBD1 (5 bases). V was clipped by 0 bases and J by 0 bases, with 6 bases between them. CDR1 and CDR2 from the germline V gene are LGHNA and YSYQKL. The CDR3 is made up of 15 amino acids. CDR3 loop: CASSQDRASGNTLYF. The CDR3 bases that were read are TGTGCCAGCAGCCAAGACAGGGCTTCTGGAAATACGCTCTAT.

Concerning this clone itself: The listed genes are named as in mouse. From the germline J gene comes the end of the CDR3, since the read stops 1 residue before it. The genes are TRBV26 and TRBJ1-3; D is uncertain. The length of the CDR3 is 12 residues. The V end was cut by 6 bases, the J end by 0 bases, with 3 bases between. Germline V CDR1 and CDR2: KGHPV, FQNQEV (reference sequence). CDR3 bases read: TGTGCCAGCAGGAATTCTGGAAATACGCTCTAT. Translating gives CASRNSGNTLY. The whole CDR3 protein reads CASRNSGNTLYF.

Points on this clone: Each gene name is a mouse one. The read is 1 residue too short to cover the CDR3 end, so that end is filled in from the germline J gene. The rearrangement links TRBV17 to TRBJ2-5, with D maybe TRBD2 (5 bases). Germline V gives CDR1 MNHDT, CDR2 YYDKIL. CDR3 length: 13 residues. The ends were cut back, 3 bases at V and 1 base at J, with 5 bases in the middle. The CDR3 region is CASSSWDQDTQYF. The covered CDR3 bases are TGTGCTAGCAGTAGCTGGGACCAAGACACCCAGTAC.

As for this clone: Gene labels here are mouse ones. Sequencing ends 1 residue short of the CDR3 end; the germline J gene provides the rest. V is TRBV13-1 and J is TRBJ1-2; 12 bases are a match to TRBD1. This CDR3 is built from 17 residues. Trimming took 0 bases from V and 0 from J; bases not matched to a gene: 3. Germline assignment: CDR1 NSHNY and CDR2 SYGAGN. This CDR3 reads CASSDAGTGGANSDYTF. The CDR3 bases that were read are TGTGCCAGCAGTGATGCTGGGACAGGGGGCGCAAACTCCGACTACACC.

On this clone: Gene names refer to mouse genes. The CDR3 goes on 1 residue after the read ends, and that part is filled in from the germline J gene. The V call is TRBV16, the J call TRBJ2-2; 10 bases line up with TRBD2. Germline loops: CDR1 SGHSA, CDR2 FRNQAP. The CDR3 extends over 16 amino acids. V gave up 2 bases and J gave up 2 bases; unmatched junction bases: 2. The CDR3 DNA, read in part, is TGTGCAAGCAGCTTACCGGACTGGGGGAACACCGGGCAGCTCTAC. Translating gives CASSLPDWGNTGQLY. The whole CDR3 sequence is CASSLPDWGNTGQLYF.

Points on this clone: Gene names are mouse gene names. The CDR3 is cut off 1 residue early in the read; its end comes from the germline J gene. The gene calls are TRBV20 and TRBJ2-4; possibly TRBD1 for D (6 bases). In germline, CDR1 is GFQATS, CDR2 STVNSAI. The CDR3 covers 16 residues. V was pared by 0 bases and J by 0 bases, with 13 bases between. The part of the CDR3 DNA that was read is TGTGGTGCTAGGGACCCAGACAGGAGGAGTCAAAACACCTTGTAC. It encodes CGARDPDRRSQNTLY. The complete CDR3 reads CGARDPDRRSQNTLYF.

This clone was seen a handful of times. Gene names follow the mouse nomenclature. The CDR3 sequence: CASSSGGAYEQYF. The CDR3 bases that were read are TGTGCCAGCTCTTCAGGGGGCGCCTATGAACAGTAC. The chain has TRBV12-1 and TRBJ2-7; 8 bases fit TRBD1. Read data end 1 residue before the CDR3 end; the end is taken from the germline J gene. The CDR3 spans 13 residues. With 3 bases clipped from V and 2 bases from J, the junction kept 2 bases outside the gene matches. Per the germline V gene, CDR1 is SGHSN and CDR2 is HYEKVE. Full variable domain (rest looked up from reference TRBV12-1 and TRBJ2-7): DSGVVQSPRHIIKEKGGRSVLTCIPISGHSNVVWYQQTLGKELKFLIQHYEKVERDKGFLPSRFSVQQFDDYHSEMNMSALELEDSAMYFCASSSGGAYEQYFGPGTRLTVL.

On this clone itself: Gene names are the mouse ones. The missing CDR3 end, 1 residue past where the read stops, is filled in from the germline J gene. The chain joins TRBV5 to TRBJ1-5; 10 nucleotides align to TRBD1. Trimming cost V 4 bases and J 5 bases; bases outside gene matches: 2. CDR3 size: 14 residues. Germline V gives CDR1 LGHNA, CDR2 YNLKQL (reference sequence). CDR3 region: CASSRDRGDQAPLF. CDR3 DNA (partial): TGTGCCAGCAGCCGGGACAGGGGAGACCAGGCTCCGCTT.

Note on this clone: Gene names and germline refer to mouse. The read gets to within 1 residue of the CDR3 end, and the germline J gene fills in the rest. V and J are TRBV1 and TRBJ1-1, with D hard to call. The CDR3 is 14 amino acids. The germline V and J ends were trimmed by 5 bases and 0 bases, with 10 bases remaining between them. Germline V gene lookup returns CDR1 NSQYPW and CDR2 LRSPGD (reference sequence). The CDR3 loop is CTCSPANANTEVFF. The DNA read from the CDR3 is TGCACCTGCAGTCCCGCAAATGCAAACACAGAAGTCTTC.

On this clone: The gene names here belong to mouse. The CDR3 end falls 1 residue outside the read, so it is completed with the germline J gene. This sequence joins TRBV1 and TRBJ2-7, with a possible D match to TRBD1 (6 bases). The CDR3 runs 13 residues. Trimming shortened V by 1 base and J by 5 bases, and 9 bases separated the two germline ends. Germline assignment: CDR1 NSQYPW and CDR2 LRSPGD (reference sequence). The CDR3 loop reads CTCSAVRGHEQYF. The sequenced part of the CDR3 DNA is TGCACCTGCAGTGCAGTCAGGGGCCATGAACAGTAC.

As for this clone: Mouse gene names and germline throughout. The read ends 1 residue early relative to the CDR3; the germline J gene fills the gap. This same CDR3 is encoded by further DNA sequences in the sample. The chain joins TRBV19 to TRBJ2-2; D gene unclear. Trimming shortened V by 4 bases and J by 1 base, and 2 bases separated the two germline ends. Germline assignment: CDR1 FNHDT and CDR2 SITEND (reference sequence). The CDR3 totals 12 residues. The chain's CDR3 is CASSQNTGQLYF. Incomplete CDR3 DNA: TGTGCCAGCAGTCAAAACACCGGGCAGCTCTAC.

Concerning this clone itself: The gene symbols are mouse symbols. The CDR3 goes on 1 residue after the read ends, and that part is filled in from the germline J gene. The chain carries TRBV26 and TRBJ2-2; no reliable D call. This CDR3 is built from 12 residues. Germline V gene lookup returns CDR1 KGHPV and CDR2 FQNQEV (reference sequence). V was shortened by 4 bases and J by 8 bases, with 8 bases between the two germline ends. Partial CDR3 DNA: TGTGCCAGCAGTCCCCGGGGTGGGCAGCTCTAC. Translating gives CASSPRGGQLY. Given in full, the CDR3 is CASSPRGGQLYF.

Points on this clone: Gene names follow the mouse nomenclature. The read falls 1 residue short of the CDR3 end, and the missing part is taken from the germline J gene. V is TRBV13-2 and J is TRBJ2-4, with no clear D. Germline CDR1 NNHNN, CDR2 SYGAGS (reference sequence). This CDR3 has 13 amino acids. Trimming stripped 4 bases from V and 0 bases from J, with 6 bases between. The chain's CDR3 is CASGPHSQNTLYF. The CDR3 bases that were read are TGTGCCAGCGGTCCCCATAGTCAAAACACCTTGTAC.